This T cell receptor (beta chain) derives from a study of blood T cell repertoires in COVID-19. Study-wide context: Donors in the United States, Italy and Spain gave samples during acute or convalescent COVID-19. Sources were T cells, B-cell-depleted T cells, or PBMCs; the material itself was cDNA or gDNA.

Per the study methods: How many nucleated cells were present was estimated from reference gene primer amplification. Assay used: immunoSEQ multiplex PCR; TCRdb lists only in-frame clones, some missing. V and J calls and clone size are copied from that table; D and trimming were computed from the DNA. Of tens of thousands of clones listed, roughly 78% are singletons. The receptor comes from a woman of 80 years or more with acute or convalescent COVID-19. Sequencing input: peripheral blood.

The CDR3 region has the DNA TGTGCCAGCGGATTAGAGTTAGCTGTCTTGGAGTATTTT. It is translated as CASGLELAVLEYF. The chain employs TRBV6-5 and TRBJ2-3; D gene unclear. Looked up from germline, CDR1 is MNHEY and CDR2 is SVGAGI. V was trimmed by 8 bases and J by 13 bases, leaving 22 bases between them. This CDR3 is built from 13 residues.